This entry lists 24 T cell receptor beta chains sequenced from one sample in a study of regulatory T cells in long-lasting Graves disease. Time point: newly diagnosed GD, antithyroid drugs for less than 3 months. The TCR library was made from RNA that had been extracted from PBMCs in TRIzol. Both iRepertoire HTBI primers and Arm-PCR of CDR3 regions were used to build the TCR beta libraries. Via MiXCR, TCRdb re-called the multiplex PCR reads, giving one row per CDR3 protein. The profile shows 500,000 or so distinct CDR3 sequences, roughly 16% of them singletons. This sample was also put to use in a study of T cells in Graves' hyperthyroidism and ophthalmopathy.

Sample: peripheral blood mononuclear cells (PBMCs), taken at new diagnosis, from a patient treated with antithyroid drugs. These receptors all come from a woman aged 35 to 59 with Graves disease.

This clonotype was seen a handful of times. This chain connects TRBV19 to TRBJ2-1; D may correspond to TRBD1 or TRBD2 (6 bases each). The CDR3 has 17 amino acids. Germline V gene sequence: CDR1 LNHDA, CDR2 SQIVND (reference sequence). V was cut by 0 bases and J by 0 bases, with 12 bases left in between. The CDR3, as DNA: TGTGCCAGTAGTATAGATCGTGGGGGGCCCTCCTACAATGAGCAGTTCTTC. Translated: CASSIDRGGPSYNEQFF.

The chain is built from TRBV19 and TRBJ1-1; no reliable D call. The CDR3 runs 14 residues. Trimming took 7 bases from V and 4 from J, leaving 16 bases between them. In germline, CDR1 is LNHDA, CDR2 SQIVND (reference sequence). CDR3 in amino acids: CASMAGDYTTEAFF. The CDR3 DNA sequence: TGTGCCAGTATGGCAGGAGATTATACCACTGAAGCTTTCTTT. Variable domain in full (rest from reference TRBV19 and TRBJ1-1): DGGITQSPKYLFRKEGQNVTLSCEQNLNHDAMYWYRQDPGQGLRLIYYSQIVNDFQKGDIAEGYSVSREKKESFPLTVTSAQKNPTAFYLCASMAGDYTTEAFFGQGTRLTVV.

This chain's CDR3 is CASSSTGTGVRSPLHF. For the CDR3, the DNA is TGTGCCAGCAGTTCTACCGGGACAGGGGTGAGGTCACCCCTCCACTTT. The chain uses TRBV6-5 and TRBJ1-6, with TRBD1 identical over 10 bases. The CDR3 is made up of 16 amino acids. V lost 4 bases and J lost 10; bases outside the gene matches: 10. Germline V gene sequence: CDR1 MNHEY, CDR2 SVGAGI.

This clonotype was observed many times. The chain couples TRBV3-1 to TRBJ1-2; TRBD1 aligns across 7 bases. The CDR3 spans 14 residues. V was pared by 2 bases and J by 4 bases, with 4 bases of the junction left unmatched. Germline CDR1 reads LGHDT; CDR2 reads YNNKEL (reference sequence). The CDR3 reads CASSQSGTAYGYTF. Written as DNA, the CDR3 is TGTGCCAGCAGCCAAAGTGGGACAGCCTATGGCTACACCTTC.

This clonotype was counted between two and nine times. The V and J genes are TRBV5-1 and TRBJ2-6; D possibly corresponds to TRBD2 (6 bases). CDR1 and CDR2 from the germline V gene are SGHRS and YFSETQ. The CDR3 runs to 15 residues. V lost 5 bases and J 2 bases, leaving 11 bases between the germline ends. CDR3 sequence: CASRAREAGANVLTF. The CDR3 DNA is TGCGCCAGCAGGGCGCGGGAAGCTGGGGCCAACGTCCTGACTTTC. Supplemented by reference TRBV5-1 and TRBJ2-6, the full variable domain reads KAGVTQTPRYLIKTRGQQVTLSCSPISGHRSVSWYQQTPGQGLQFLFEYFSETQRNKGNFPGRFSGRQFSNSRSEMNVSTLELGDSALYLCASRAREAGANVLTFGAGSRLTVL.

This clonotype came up once. A read error may be the cause here, since a much bigger clone is one base away. CDR3 sequence (DNA): TGTGCCAGCAGTCCTACTAGCCGCCGGGGGGCGGGGGATTACAATGGGCAGTTCTTC. It encodes CASSPTSRRGAGDYNGQFF. V usage is TRBV27 and J usage is TRBJ2-1; possibly TRBD2 for D (7 bases). The CDR3 length is 19 residues. The germline V gene encodes CDR1 MNHEY and CDR2 SMNVEV (reference sequence).

This clonotype was observed at least ten times. V and J are TRBV30 and TRBJ2-1; perhaps TRBD1 as D (6 bases). Germline-derived CDR1 and CDR2 are GTSNPN and SVGIG (reference sequence). The CDR3 is 11 residues long. V lost 3 bases, J lost 12 bases, and 12 bases lay in between. The CDR3 DNA reads TGTGCCTGGAGCGCCGGGACACTGCAGTTCTTC. Its translation is CAWSAGTLQFF.

This clonotype was seen at least ten times. The chain recombines TRBV7-3 with TRBJ2-3, with TRBD2 matching 13 bases. Trimming took 5 bases from V and 0 from J; bases not matched to a gene: 5. The CDR3 consists of 17 residues. Germline values: CDR1 SGHTA, CDR2 FQGTGA. The CDR3 DNA is TGTGCCAGCAGCGTTGGGACTAGCGGGACTAGCACAGATACGCAGTATTTT. Amino acids: CASSVGTSGTSTDTQYF.

As to this clonotype: A much bigger clone sits one base away, suggesting this may be a read error. This chain uses TRBV24-1 with TRBJ2-3, with TRBD1 as a possible D gene (6 bases). The DNA end is a closer match to TRBJ2-1, so the J assignment may be wrong. The CDR3 totals 15 residues. Germline V CDR1 and CDR2: KGHDR, SFDVKD. CDR3 coding DNA: TGTGCCACCAGTGACCCTCAGGGGACGCCCTACGAGCAGTTCTTC. Protein: CATSDPQGTPYEQFF.

The chain combines TRBV12-3 or TRBV12-4 with TRBJ2-5; D is perhaps TRBD2 (7 bases). Trimming removed 2 bases from V and 1 base from J, with 14 bases in between. CDR3 length: 16 residues. CDR3 protein: CASSLSGGGIQETQYF. CDR3 in DNA: TGTGCCAGCAGTTTAAGTGGGGGGGGCATCCAAGAGACCCAGTACTTC.

This chain uses TRBV6-1 with TRBJ1-1, with TRBD1 matching 7 bases. Per germline, CDR1 MNHNS and CDR2 SASEGT. Trimming at V came to 8 bases and at J to 5 bases, leaving 14 bases not matched to a gene. The CDR3 length is 15 residues. The CDR3 sequence: CASSAGQGVKTEAFF. CDR3 in DNA: TGTGCCAGCTCCGCGGGGCAGGGGGTTAAGACTGAAGCTTTCTTT.

As regards this clonotype: This CDR3 is missing its conserved last phenylalanine or tryptophan, likely due to a read error. The chain is built from TRBV5-6 and TRBJ1-1; D call uncertain. Germline V gives CDR1 SGHDT, CDR2 YYEEEE. The V gene lost 2 bases and the J gene lost 2 bases, with 7 bases spanning the gap. The CDR3 is 13 amino acids. CDR3 sequence (DNA): TGTGCCAGCAGCTTTAGCAGAAACACTGAAGCTTTCCTT. Protein sequence: CASSFSRNTEAFL.

The CDR3 spells CASSLDAGGPSEQYF. CDR3 coding DNA: TGTGCCAGCAGCTTAGACGCGGGAGGGCCCTCGGAGCAGTACTTC. The chain links TRBV11-2 to TRBJ2-7; 9 bases fit TRBD2. The trim removed 0 bases at V and 7 bases at J, leaving 7 bases unmatched. Germline lookup yields CDR1 SGHAT and CDR2 FQNNGV. The length of the CDR3 is 15 residues.

This clonotype was seen ten or more times. The chain couples TRBV3-1 to TRBJ2-1; 11 bases align to TRBD2. Germline V gene sequence: CDR1 LGHDT, CDR2 YNNKEL (reference sequence). Unmatched junction bases numbered 5, after V lost 0 bases and J lost 7 bases. The CDR3 sequence is 16 residues long. The CDR3 here is CASSQDLTSGANEQFF. Written as DNA, the CDR3 is TGTGCCAGCAGCCAAGATCTGACTAGCGGGGCGAATGAGCAGTTCTTC.

This clonotype was counted many times. The V and J genes are TRBV6-1 and TRBJ2-5; D may correspond to TRBD1 or TRBD2 (5 bases each). Trimming took 8 bases from V and 5 from J, leaving 24 bases between them. There are 16 residues in the CDR3. Germline V gene sequence: CDR1 MNHNS, CDR2 SASEGT. CDR3 in DNA: TGTGCCAGCGCCCCCTTTGGGGACGGTGGAAGGGAGACCCAGTACTTC. This sequence encodes CASAPFGDGGRETQYF.

As for this clonotype: A much larger clone differs by one base, so this may be a read error. The chain combines TRBV30 with TRBJ1-1; D possibly corresponds to TRBD1 (6 bases). V was trimmed by 0 bases and J by 9 bases, leaving 14 bases between them. The CDR3 has 13 residues. Germline-derived CDR1 and CDR2 are GTSNPN and SVGIG (reference sequence). CDR3 bases: TGTGCCTGGAGTGTAGGGGGGGCCAGTCAAGCTTTCTTT. Protein sequence: CAWSVGGASQAFF.

This clonotype showed up many times. The chain carries TRBV20-1 and TRBJ1-5; D is uncertain. V was pared by 6 bases and J by 9 bases, with 18 bases between. The CDR3 contains 13 residues. Germline V lookup: CDR1 DFQATT, CDR2 SNEGSKA (reference sequence). CDR3 in DNA: TGCAGTGCCACCGACATGGCCTGGGGGCCCCAGCATTTT. Its translation is CSATDMAWGPQHF.

This clonotype was seen more than once but under ten times. The chain joins TRBV12-3 or TRBV12-4 to TRBJ1-2; TRBD1 matches at 9 bases. Germline trimming cut 4 bases from V and 5 bases from J; bases unmatched to any gene: 5. The CDR3 consists of 14 residues. The CDR3 region has the DNA TGTGCCAGCAGTTCTATAGGACAGGGGTATGGCTACACCTTC. Protein sequence: CASSSIGQGYGYTF.

In its sample, this clonotype was seen many times. V gene TRBV18 combines with J gene TRBJ1-1; no reliable D call. Germline CDR1 is KGHSH and CDR2 is LQKENI. CDR3 length: 13 amino acids. Trimming cost V 6 bases and J 3 bases, with 11 bases left between them. The CDR3 coding sequence is TGTGCCAGCTCGAGGGCATCGGACACTGAAGCTTTCTTT. This gives the protein CASSRASDTEAFF.

This clonotype was detected only a few times. The chain couples TRBV5-1 to TRBJ2-7; maybe TRBD1 (6 bases). The CDR3 sequence is 15 residues long. Trimming stripped 1 base from V and 3 bases from J, with 14 bases between. Germline V CDR1 and CDR2: SGHRS, YFSETQ. The chain's CDR3 is CASSLSGGRNYEQYF. CDR3 DNA: TGCGCCAGCAGCTTGAGTGGGGGCCGTAACTACGAGCAGTACTTC.

The chain links TRBV20-1 to TRBJ2-1; 12 bases match TRBD2. CDR3 length: 15 residues. Trimming cost V 2 bases and J 7 bases; bases outside gene matches: 6. Per the germline V gene, CDR1 is DFQATT and CDR2 is SNEGSKA (reference sequence). The CDR3: CSARPLAGGRNEQFF. The CDR3 region has the DNA TGCAGTGCTAGACCCCTAGCGGGGGGGAGGAATGAGCAGTTCTTC.

V usage is TRBV20-1 and J usage is TRBJ2-7; D remains ambiguous. CDR1 is DFQATT and CDR2 is SNEGSKA in the germline V gene (reference sequence). The CDR3 extends over 13 amino acids. Trimming stripped 7 bases from V and 3 bases from J, with 16 bases between. CDR3 DNA sequence: TGCAGTGTCCCCGCCCTAGAACTCTACGAGCAGTACTTC. Translated, it gives CSVPALELYEQYF.

This clonotype has ten or more counts. V is TRBV12-3 or TRBV12-4 and J is TRBJ2-3; no clear D. Between the trimmed V and J ends, which lost 5 bases and 3 bases, there was a span of 9 bases. The CDR3 is 13 amino acids. CDR3 DNA sequence: TGTGCCAGCAGTCCCGACGGAACAGATACGCAGTATTTT. Amino acid sequence: CASSPDGTDTQYF.

The chain employs TRBV12-5 and TRBJ2-2, with D unresolved. CDR1 LGHNT and CDR2 FRNRAP come from the germline V gene. V lost 2 bases and J lost 3, with 1 base in between. The CDR3 spans 12 residues. In nucleotides, the CDR3 is TGTGCTAGTGGTTTGTACACCGGGGAGCTGTTTTTT. This encodes CASGLYTGELFF.